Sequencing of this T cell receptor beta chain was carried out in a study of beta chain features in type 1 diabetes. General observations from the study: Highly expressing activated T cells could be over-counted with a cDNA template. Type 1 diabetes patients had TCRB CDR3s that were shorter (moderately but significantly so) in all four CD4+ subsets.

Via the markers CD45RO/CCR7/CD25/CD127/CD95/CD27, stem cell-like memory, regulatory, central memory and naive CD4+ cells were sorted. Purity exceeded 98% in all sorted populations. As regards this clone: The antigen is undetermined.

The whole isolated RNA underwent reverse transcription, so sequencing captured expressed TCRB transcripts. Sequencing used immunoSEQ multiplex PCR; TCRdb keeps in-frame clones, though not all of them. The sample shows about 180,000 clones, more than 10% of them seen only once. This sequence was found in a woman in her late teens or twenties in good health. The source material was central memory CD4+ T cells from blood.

The CDR3 sequence: CASSVDQGHTEAFF. The CDR3 DNA follows: TGTGCCAGCAGCGTAGACCAGGGCCACACTGAAGCTTTCTTT. The rearrangement joins TRBV9 to TRBJ1-1, with D maybe TRBD1 (5 bases). The CDR3 totals 14 residues. V was trimmed by 0 bases and J by 3 bases, leaving 9 bases between them. Germline lookup yields CDR1 SGDLS and CDR2 YYNGEE.